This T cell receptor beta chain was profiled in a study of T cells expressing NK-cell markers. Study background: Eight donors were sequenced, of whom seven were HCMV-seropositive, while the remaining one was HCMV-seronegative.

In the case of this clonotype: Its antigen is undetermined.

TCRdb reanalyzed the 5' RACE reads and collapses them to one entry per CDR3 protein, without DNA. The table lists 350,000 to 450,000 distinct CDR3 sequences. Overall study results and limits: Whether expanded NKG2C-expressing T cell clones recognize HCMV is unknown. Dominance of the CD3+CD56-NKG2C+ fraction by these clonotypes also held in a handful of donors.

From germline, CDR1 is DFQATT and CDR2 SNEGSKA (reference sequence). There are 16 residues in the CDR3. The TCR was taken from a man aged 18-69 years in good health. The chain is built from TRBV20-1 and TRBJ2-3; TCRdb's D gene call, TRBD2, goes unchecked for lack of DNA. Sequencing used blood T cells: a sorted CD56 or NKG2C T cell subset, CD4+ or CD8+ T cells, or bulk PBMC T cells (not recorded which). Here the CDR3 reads CSAKLAGGPRTDTQYF.